One sample yielded the 20 T cell receptor beta chains listed below, sequenced in a study of blood T cell repertoires in COVID-19. Method: immunoSEQ multiplex PCR; TCRdb's copy keeps in-frame clones and lacks some. Found here are more than 95,000 clones, about four fifths of them singletons; the top ten hold around 4.8%. The sequenced sample consisted of peripheral blood. Receptor source: a man aged 60-69 years with acute or convalescent COVID-19.

Written as DNA, the CDR3 is TGTGCCAGCAGTTCCCGTCCCGGACAGGGGGCGGATGAGCAGTTCTTC. Translation gives CASSSRPGQGADEQFF. The genes are TRBV6-2 or TRBV6-3 and TRBJ2-1; 11 bases are a match to TRBD1. After removal of 4 bases from V and 8 bases from J, the junction contained 10 bases not matched to a gene. The CDR3 contains 16 residues. Per the germline V gene, CDR1 is MNHEY and CDR2 is SVGEGT.

J is TRBJ2-7 and V is TRBV10-3; 8 bases match TRBD2. There are 17 residues in the CDR3. V was clipped by 0 bases and J by 2 bases; unmatched bases: 9. Germline V gene data show CDR1 as ENHRY and CDR2 as SYGVKD. The CDR3 protein is CAISESPKLAGPYEQYF. In nucleotides, the CDR3 is TGTGCCATCAGTGAGTCGCCAAAGTTAGCGGGGCCCTACGAGCAGTACTTC.

The rearrangement links TRBV9 to TRBJ2-3; TRBD2 agrees at 7 bases. The V gene end was trimmed by 2 bases and the J gene end by 5 bases; junction bases not matched to a gene: 8. Per germline, CDR1 SGDLS and CDR2 YYNGEE. This CDR3 is built from 15 residues. DNA for the CDR3: TGTGCCAGCAGCGTTTACGGGGGGAATAAAGATACGCAGTATTTT. It encodes CASSVYGGNKDTQYF.

Note on this clone: An end of the junction differs from the germline gene, which may be a read error. V usage is TRBV7-7 and J usage is TRBJ2-7; D remains ambiguous. Germline V lookup: CDR1 SSHAT, CDR2 FNYEAQ (reference sequence). The CDR3 contains 12 residues. The CDR3 nucleotides read TGTGCTAGCAGCTTTTCCACCTACGAGCAGTACTTC. It specifies CASSFSTYEQYF.

In its sample, this clone was seen once. This chain joins TRBV7-9 and TRBJ2-7; 7 bases are a match to TRBD2. V lost 6 bases and J lost 6; bases outside the gene matches: 11. Per the germline V gene, CDR1 is SEHNR and CDR2 is FQNEAQ (reference sequence). This CDR3 is built from 14 residues. CDR3 region: CASRRGGALTEQYF. CDR3 bases: TGTGCCAGCAGGCGGGGAGGGGCCCTCACCGAGCAGTACTTC.

Points on this clone: Compared with germline, one end of the junction differs, possibly owing to a read error. The gene calls are TRBV7-7 and TRBJ2-2; TRBD2 aligns across 15 bases. CDR1 and CDR2 from the germline V gene are SSHAT and FNYEAQ (reference sequence). The CDR3 has 19 amino acids. In DNA, the CDR3 is TGTGCTAGCAGCCGACGGACTAGCGGGAGGGCTGGGGACACCGGGGAGCTGTTTTTT. It specifies CASSRRTSGRAGDTGELFF.

This clone was seen a handful of times. The chain recombines TRBV2 with TRBJ2-3; 12 bases match TRBD2. The CDR3 runs to 15 residues. Unmatched junction bases numbered 1, after V lost 2 bases and J lost 4 bases. Looked up from germline, CDR1 is SNHLY and CDR2 is FYNNEI. The CDR3 region has the DNA TGTGCCAGCAGTGAAACTAGCGGGAGGTCAGATACGCAGTATTTT. Translating gives CASSETSGRSDTQYF.

The chain is built from TRBV7-8 and TRBJ2-1, with 8 positions matching TRBD1. Germline values: CDR1 SGHVS, CDR2 FQNEAQ. With V trimmed by 3 bases and J by 3 bases, 7 bases remained unmatched. The CDR3 has 16 residues. The CDR3 DNA is TGTGCCAGCAGCTTGGTAGCTGGACAGGGCTACAATGAGCAGTTCTTC. Translating it yields CASSLVAGQGYNEQFF.

The V call is TRBV10-1, the J call TRBJ2-2, with 11 bases fitting TRBD1. The CDR3 is made up of 19 amino acids. Germline V gene sequence: CDR1 WNHNN, CDR2 SYGVQD (reference sequence). V shed 4 bases and J 1 base; nucleotides not matched to a gene: 11. CDR3 nucleotides: TGCGCCAGCAGTGCCGTCCCGGGACAGGGGGAAGGGAACACCGGGGAGCTGTTTTTT. It yields the protein CASSAVPGQGEGNTGELFF.

This chain links TRBV24-1 with TRBJ2-2, with 7 bases that match TRBD1. This CDR3 contains 18 residues. After removal of 3 bases from V and 0 bases from J, the junction contained 9 bases not matched to a gene. Germline values: CDR1 KGHDR, CDR2 SFDVKD. This chain's CDR3 is CATSDTGTATANTGELFF. The CDR3 bases are TGTGCCACCAGTGATACAGGGACAGCCACCGCGAACACCGGGGAGCTGTTTTTT.

The V gene is TRBV18, the J gene TRBJ2-7; 8 nucleotides agree with TRBD1. V gave up 0 bases and J gave up 2 bases; unmatched junction bases: 15. Germline V gives CDR1 KGHSH, CDR2 LQKENI. The CDR3 has 19 residues. CDR3 sequence: CASSPPSRDRYRGTYEQYF. CDR3 nucleotide sequence: TGTGCCAGCTCACCACCGTCCCGGGACAGGTACCGAGGGACCTACGAGCAGTACTTC.

This chain links TRBV9 with TRBJ2-1; TRBD1 is a possible D gene (6 bases). The CDR3 extends over 18 amino acids. V was pared by 3 bases and J by 7 bases, with 26 bases between. Germline V gene lookup returns CDR1 SGDLS and CDR2 YYNGEE. The CDR3 loop reads CASSDPKTGQRRTNEQFF. The CDR3 DNA is TGTGCCAGCAGCGACCCTAAGACAGGCCAAAGAAGAACGAATGAGCAGTTCTTC. The complete variable domain, with remaining parts taken from reference TRBV9 and TRBJ2-1, reads DSGVTQTPKHLITATGQRVTLRCSPRSGDLSVYWYQQSLDQGLQFLIQYYNGEERAKGNILERFSAQQFPDLHSELNLSSLELGDSALYFCASSDPKTGQRRTNEQFFGPGTRLTVL.

This clone was seen once. The rearrangement joins TRBV11-2 to TRBJ1-5, with D unresolved. Looked up from germline, CDR1 is SGHAT and CDR2 is FQNNGV. CDR3 length: 13 amino acids. V lost 1 base and J lost 5, with 6 bases in between. The CDR3: CASSLALYQPQHF. As DNA, the CDR3 is TGTGCCAGCAGCTTAGCCCTTTATCAGCCCCAGCATTTT.

This rearrangement joins TRBV19 to TRBJ2-2; the match to TRBD1 covers 9 bases. The germline CDR1 and CDR2 sequences are LNHDA and SQIVND (reference sequence). The CDR3 runs 15 residues. The junction had 10 bases not matched to a gene; V was cut back by 6 bases and J by 8 bases. The CDR3 protein is CASRLQGAGLGELFF. The CDR3 DNA sequence: TGTGCCAGTAGACTACAGGGGGCAGGACTTGGGGAGCTGTTTTTT.

V gene TRBV28 combines with J gene TRBJ2-5, with D possibly matching TRBD2 (7 bases). V lost 10 bases and J 3 bases, leaving 24 bases between the germline ends. CDR1 MDHEN and CDR2 SYDVKM come from the germline V gene. The CDR3 consists of 16 residues. The CDR3 nucleotides are TGTGCCACCACTAGGGGGGGAGCAGTGCTTGAAGAGACCCAGTACTTC. This codes for CATTRGGAVLEETQYF. Based on the CDR3 plus reference TRBV28 and TRBJ2-5, the full variable domain is DVKVTQSSRYLVKRTGEKVFLECVQDMDHENMFWYRQDPGLGLRLIYFSYDVKMKEKGDIPEGYSVSREKKERFSLILESASTNQTSMYLCATTRGGAVLEETQYFGPGTRLLVL.

In this sample, this clone turned up once. The chain couples TRBV5-6 to TRBJ2-3, with D maybe TRBD2 (6 bases). Germline V gives CDR1 SGHDT, CDR2 YYEEEE. V was pared by 4 bases and J by 2 bases, with 14 bases between. CDR3 length equals 15 residues. The CDR3 DNA reads as TGTGCCAGCAGCCCCGGACTAATAAACACAGATACGCAGTATTTT. Protein sequence: CASSPGLINTDTQYF.

V usage is TRBV28 and J usage is TRBJ2-3; 12 positions agree with TRBD2. This CDR3 region has 16 residues. Germline V lookup: CDR1 MDHEN, CDR2 SYDVKM. Trimming took 5 bases from V and 6 from J; bases not matched to a gene: 9. CDR3 DNA sequence: TGTGCCAGCAGTCCGAATGGACTAGCGGGAAGGGATACGCAGTATTTT. Its protein is CASSPNGLAGRDTQYF.

The J gene is TRBJ2-3, the V gene TRBV27; the match to TRBD2 covers 8 bases. Trimming removed 8 bases from V and 0 bases from J; junction bases left unmatched: 16. Germline CDR1 MNHEY, CDR2 SMNVEV (reference sequence). The CDR3 spans 18 residues. Here the CDR3 DNA reads TGTGCCAGCGGGCCTGGCGGGGGGATACACCCTAGCACAGATACGCAGTATTTT. Translation: CASGPGGGIHPSTDTQYF.

This clone was counted a single time. CDR3: CASREGGTNSPLHF. In DNA form, the CDR3 reads TGCGCCAGCCGGGAGGGAGGAACTAATTCACCCCTCCACTTT. The gene calls are TRBV5-1 and TRBJ1-6; D uncertain. This CDR3 has 14 amino acids. Per germline, CDR1 SGHRS and CDR2 YFSETQ. V was clipped by 7 bases and J by 6 bases, with 14 bases between them.

The rearrangement links TRBV20-1 to TRBJ2-1, with TRBD2 matching 12 bases. Looked up from germline, CDR1 is DFQATT and CDR2 is SNEGSKA (reference sequence). J was trimmed by 6 bases and V by 3 bases; bases with no gene match: 15. The CDR3 has 18 amino acids. CDR3: CSASSASGRAVSGNEQFF. Here the CDR3 DNA reads TGCAGTGCTAGTTCAGCTAGCGGGAGGGCCGTATCGGGCAATGAGCAGTTCTTC.